Presented here are 17 T cell receptor beta chains from one specimen sequenced in a study of molecular identifiers for immune sequencing clone quantification. TCRdb passed the PCR reads through MiXCR, listing each CDR3 protein once. The sample comprises hundreds of thousands of distinct CDR3 sequences, around 25% of which are singletons, and 0.78% rests with the top ten. Sample: naive CD8+ T cells from blood, with Jurkat cell RNA spiked in. Subset specified: FACS-sorted CD8+CD4-CCR7+CD45RA+ naive T cells. The receptors stem from a human donor in good health. Some libraries in this study had Jurkat cell RNA spiked in.

With regard to this clonotype: This may be a read error, as it is one base from a much larger clone. V and J are TRBV13 and TRBJ2-7; 13 bases fit TRBD2. J lost 9 bases, V lost 0 bases, and 5 bases had no gene match. Germline CDR1 reads PRHDT; CDR2 reads FYEKMQ (reference sequence). The length of the CDR3 is 15 residues. The CDR3 DNA is TGTGCCAGCAGCTTAGGGACTAGCGGGGGGATCGCGCAGTACTTC. Protein: CASSLGTSGGIAQYF. Full variable domain (missing parts from reference TRBV13 and TRBJ2-7): AAGVIQSPRHLIKEKRETATLKCYPIPRHDTVYWYQQGPGQDPQFLISFYEKMQSDKGSIPDRFSAQQFSDYHSELNMSSLELGDSALYFCASSLGTSGGIAQYFGPGTRLTVT.

The table lists this clonotype with a few counts. This chain uses TRBV5-1 with TRBJ1-4, with a tentative D call TRBD1 (5 bases). The CDR3 runs to 14 residues. V was pared by 1 base and J by 5 bases, with 9 bases between. Germline-derived CDR1 and CDR2 are SGHRS and YFSETQ. CDR3 nucleotides: TGCGCCAGCAGCTTGTGGCAGGGAAATGAAAAACTGTTTTTT. It yields the protein CASSLWQGNEKLFF.

This clonotype came up many times. The chain recombines TRBV7-9 with TRBJ1-1; 11 bases agree with TRBD1. Trimming removed 4 bases from V and 4 bases from J; junction bases left unmatched: 5. Germline loops: CDR1 SEHNR, CDR2 FQNEAQ (reference sequence). There are 15 residues in the CDR3. In DNA, the CDR3 is TGTGCCAGCAGCTCAAGGACAGGGGGCCCCACTGAAGCTTTCTTT. Encoded protein: CASSSRTGGPTEAFF. Combining the CDR3 with reference TRBV7-9 and TRBJ1-1 gives the whole variable domain DTGVSQNPRHKITKRGQNVTFRCDPISEHNRLYWYRQTLGQGPEFLTYFQNEAQLEKSRLLSDRFSAERPKGSFSTLEIQRTEQGDSAMYLCASSSRTGGPTEAFFGQGTRLTVV.

V usage is TRBV27 and J usage is TRBJ2-7; 10 bases fit TRBD2. After removal of 5 bases from V and 2 bases from J, the junction contained 6 bases not matched to a gene. The CDR3 loop spans 15 amino acids. Germline V gene data show CDR1 as MNHEY and CDR2 as SMNVEV (reference sequence). The CDR3 DNA follows: TGTGCCAGCAGTCCGGAGCGGGAGGGAACCTACGAGCAGTACTTC. The encoded protein is CASSPEREGTYEQYF.

This clonotype occurred once. This may stem from a read error, because a much larger clone lies one nucleotide away. The chain uses TRBV7-2 and TRBJ1-1, with 8 bases lining up with TRBD1. The length of the CDR3 is 14 residues. Germline-derived CDR1 and CDR2 are SGHTA and FQGNSA. CDR3 DNA: TGTGCCAGCAGCTTATCGGACAGGGAGCTTGAAGCTTCCTTT. It specifies CASSLSDRELEASF.

The DNA for the CDR3 is TGTGCCAGTAGTATAGGTTGGGGACCCCAAGAGACCCAGTACTTC. Its translation is CASSIGWGPQETQYF. The V gene is TRBV19, the J gene TRBJ2-5, with D tentatively TRBD1 or TRBD2 (5 bases each). Trimming cost V 1 base and J 1 base, with 10 bases left between them. This CDR3 region has 15 residues. Germline CDR1 reads LNHDA; CDR2 reads SQIVND (reference sequence).

Points on this clonotype: One base away lies a much larger clone, so this may be a sequencing read error. This chain joins TRBV29-1 and TRBJ1-2; D unresolved. CDR3 length: 14 residues. In germline, CDR1 is SQVTM, CDR2 ANQGSEA. Here the CDR3 DNA reads TGCAGCGTACTGGCTACCGATTCCAACTATGGCTACGCCTTC. Amino acid sequence: CSVLATDSNYGYAF.

This clonotype was counted at least ten times. The rearrangement joins TRBV30 to TRBJ2-2; D is unclear. There are 12 residues in the CDR3. Trimming left V 8 bases short and J 4 bases short, with 11 bases between. CDR1 and CDR2 from the germline V gene are GTSNPN and SVGIG (reference sequence). The CDR3 sequence is CATTRLTGELFF. The CDR3 nucleotides read TGTGCCACCACCCGGCTCACCGGGGAGCTGTTTTTT.

This clonotype came up many times. The V call is TRBV20-1, the J call TRBJ1-5; TRBD1 aligns across 8 bases. The CDR3 is 16 amino acids. Trimming cost V 0 bases and J 5 bases; bases outside gene matches: 9. CDR1 is DFQATT and CDR2 is SNEGSKA in the germline V gene (reference sequence). The CDR3: CSARDLRTGSYQPQHF. CDR3 bases: TGCAGTGCTAGAGATCTTAGGACAGGGTCCTATCAGCCCCAGCATTTT.

This clonotype has at least ten counts. This chain connects TRBV14 to TRBJ2-3, with 8 bases matching TRBD2. Germline lookup yields CDR1 SGHDN and CDR2 FVKESK. V shed 1 base and J 2 bases; nucleotides not matched to a gene: 8. The CDR3 loop spans 17 amino acids. In DNA, the CDR3 is TGTGCCAGCAGCCAAGGGATAGCGGGGACATTCACAGATACGCAGTATTTT. Translating gives CASSQGIAGTFTDTQYF.

The chain has TRBV7-2 and TRBJ2-2, with no clear D. The V gene's germline CDR1 is SGHTA and CDR2 FQGNSA. The CDR3 is made up of 17 amino acids. Trimming shortened V by 0 bases and J by 0 bases, and 11 bases separated the two germline ends. CDR3 coding DNA: TGTGCCAGCAGCTTAGCACTCATCCGCCCGAACACCGGGGAGCTGTTTTTT. It yields the protein CASSLALIRPNTGELFF.

The V call is TRBV7-9, the J call TRBJ1-1; D might be TRBD1 (5 bases). Per germline, CDR1 SEHNR and CDR2 FQNEAQ (reference sequence). Trimming stripped 1 base from V and 2 bases from J, with 17 bases between. This CDR3 region has 17 residues. The CDR3 coding sequence is TGTGCCAGCAGCTTAGGACGTACGTATGGGGGAAACACTGAAGCTTTCTTT. Protein sequence: CASSLGRTYGGNTEAFF.

A word on this clonotype: A much larger clone lies a single base off, so this may be a read error. V is TRBV7-9 and J is TRBJ1-1, with 7 bases aligning to TRBD1. There are 14 residues in the CDR3. CDR1 and CDR2 from the germline V gene are SEHNR and FQNEAQ (reference sequence). Germline trimming cut 8 bases from V and 3 bases from J; bases unmatched to any gene: 9. CDR3 in amino acids: CASYRGVMHTEAFF. The CDR3 region has the DNA TGTGCCAGCTACAGGGGAGTGATGCACACTGAAGCTTTCTTT. Combining the CDR3 with reference TRBV7-9 and TRBJ1-1 gives the whole variable domain DTGVSQNPRHKITKRGQNVTFRCDPISEHNRLYWYRQTLGQGPEFLTYFQNEAQLEKSRLLSDRFSAERPKGSFSTLEIQRTEQGDSAMYLCASYRGVMHTEAFFGQGTRLTVV.

About this clonotype itself: At one of its ends the junction is not consistent with the germline gene, which may arise from a read error. Written as DNA, the CDR3 is TGCAGTACTAGAGGAATTTGGCTCCAGGGGACCTTGGAAGAGACCCAGTACTTC. Its translation: CSTRGIWLQGTLEETQYF. This rearrangement joins TRBV20-1 to TRBJ2-5; D possibly corresponds to TRBD1 (6 bases). The CDR3 runs to 18 residues. In germline, CDR1 is DFQATT, CDR2 SNEGSKA (reference sequence).

This clonotype came up a few times. The gene calls are TRBV6-5 and TRBJ2-3; D is unclear. Germline CDR1 MNHEY, CDR2 SVGAGI. Trimming pared 4 bases from V and 6 bases from J, leaving 17 bases between. This CDR3 has 15 amino acids. This CDR3 is CASSFLGPEDDTQYF. The CDR3 DNA reads TGTGCCAGCAGTTTCCTCGGGCCCGAAGACGATACGCAGTATTTT.

To note about this clonotype: This may come from a read error, since a much larger clone is one base off. The chain is built from TRBV7-9 and TRBJ2-4, with D possibly being TRBD1 (5 bases). This CDR3 has 13 amino acids. The germline gives CDR1 SEHNR, CDR2 FQNEAQ (reference sequence). This CDR3 reads CASTTGAKNTQYF. DNA for the CDR3: TGTGCCAGCACTACAGGAGCCAAAAACACTCAGTACTTC. Full variable domain (missing parts from reference TRBV7-9 and TRBJ2-4): DTGVSQNPRHKITKRGQNVTFRCDPISEHNRLYWYRQTLGQGPEFLTYFQNEAQLEKSRLLSDRFSAERPKGSFSTLEIQRTEQGDSAMYLCASTTGAKNTQYFGAGTRLSVL.

The chain links TRBV28 to TRBJ1-5, with TRBD1 as a possible D gene (6 bases). The V gene lost 4 bases and the J gene lost 0 bases, with 10 bases spanning the gap. This CDR3 is built from 15 residues. The germline gives CDR1 MDHEN, CDR2 SYDVKM. In nucleotides, the CDR3 is TGTGCCAGCAGTTACCGGGACACTAGCAATCAGCCCCAGCATTTT. Residues: CASSYRDTSNQPQHF.